This T cell receptor (beta chain) came from a study of type 1 regulatory T cells. The overall study: This in vitro CD4 product, T-allo10, is enriched for Tr1 cells and alloantigen-specific.

This clonotype was seen a few times. Its antigen is not identified. CDR3 length: 14 residues. Germline-derived CDR1 and CDR2 are SEHNR and FQNEAQ (reference sequence). The V end was cut by 3 bases, the J end by 10 bases, with 13 bases between. One entry per CDR3 protein results from TCRdb running MiXCR on the reads. The sample lists under 30,000 distinct CDR3 sequences, more than 45% occurring once. The sample comprised cultured T cells, either the whole culture or a sorted T cell fraction (not recorded which). The rearrangement uses TRBV7-9 and TRBJ1-6; D may be TRBD1 (6 bases). This clonotype was sampled from a human donor in good health. The CDR3 is CASSLGGPGSPLHF. The CDR3 DNA follows: TGTGCCAGCAGCTTGGGGGGGCCAGGGTCACCCCTCCACTTT.